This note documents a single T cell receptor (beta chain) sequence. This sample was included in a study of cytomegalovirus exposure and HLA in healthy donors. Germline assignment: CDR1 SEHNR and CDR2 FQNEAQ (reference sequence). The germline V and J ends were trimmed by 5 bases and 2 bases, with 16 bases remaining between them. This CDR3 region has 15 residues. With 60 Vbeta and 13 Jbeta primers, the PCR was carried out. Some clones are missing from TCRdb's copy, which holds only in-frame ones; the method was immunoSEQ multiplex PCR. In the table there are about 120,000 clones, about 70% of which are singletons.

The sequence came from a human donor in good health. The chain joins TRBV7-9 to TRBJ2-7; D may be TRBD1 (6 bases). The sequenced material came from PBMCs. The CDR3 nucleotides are TGTGCCAGCAGCCTCCCTACAGGGTCCACCTACGAGCAGTACTTC. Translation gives CASSLPTGSTYEQYF.